Presented here are 4 T cell receptor beta chains from one specimen sequenced in a study of T cell responses to AZD1222 COVID-19 vaccine. TCRdb's table, derived via immunoSEQ multiplex PCR, lists solely in-frame clones and lacks some. The sample yields 100,000 or so clones, approximately 89% seen once. The specimen comprised peripheral blood, sampled 28 days after the second AZD1222 dose. Source of these receptors: an adult who received the AZD1222 COVID-19 vaccine.

The chain has TRBV5-1 and TRBJ2-2; D might be TRBD1 or TRBD2, each matching 5 bases. V was shortened by 5 bases and J by 6 bases, with 17 bases between the two germline ends. CDR1 and CDR2 from the germline V gene are SGHRS and YFSETQ. The CDR3 has 15 residues. DNA of the CDR3: TGCGCCAGCAGTCGTAGCTGGGGGTCGGCCGGGGAGCTGTTTTTT. Its protein product is CASSRSWGSAGELFF.

This sequence joins TRBV6-5 and TRBJ1-5; D not certain. CDR1 is MNHEY, CDR2 SVGAGI, per germline. V gave up 2 bases and J gave up 3 bases, with 14 bases separating them. CDR3 size: 16 residues. CDR3 sequence: CASSYRVPSNNQPQHF. The CDR3 DNA sequence: TGTGCCAGCAGTTACAGAGTTCCCTCAAACAATCAGCCCCAGCATTTT.

V and J are TRBV9 and TRBJ2-7; unclear D gene. The CDR3 has 13 amino acids. Trimming removed 2 bases at V and 0 bases at J, with 6 bases between. CDR1 and CDR2 from the germline V gene are SGDLS and YYNGEE. The CDR3 bases are TGTGCCAGCAGCGTCCCTAACTCCTACGAGCAGTACTTC. Translating gives CASSVPNSYEQYF. Full variable domain (rest looked up from reference TRBV9 and TRBJ2-7): DSGVTQTPKHLITATGQRVTLRCSPRSGDLSVYWYQQSLDQGLQFLIQYYNGEERAKGNILERFSAQQFPDLHSELNLSSLELGDSALYFCASSVPNSYEQYFGPGTRLTVT.

The V call is TRBV5-8, the J call TRBJ2-7; D ambiguous. Per the germline V gene, CDR1 is SGHTS and CDR2 is YDEGEE. This CDR3 has 11 amino acids. Trimming removed 4 bases from V and 4 bases from J, with 6 bases in between. The CDR3 DNA is TGTGCCAGCAGCCGCTTGTACGAGCAGTACTTC. Translating gives CASSRLYEQYF.